This T cell receptor (beta chain) was sequenced for a study of Tregs in tolerant kidney transplant recipients. TCRdb keeps only in-frame clones here, not all; method: immunoSEQ multiplex PCR. The sample lists 90,000 to 120,000 clones, around 91% occurring once. The germline CDR1 and CDR2 sequences are SQVTM and ANQGSEA. This CDR3 has 18 amino acids. V was pared by 6 bases and J by 1 base, with 19 bases of the junction left unmatched. Study conclusions and caveats: Donor-specific Treg expansion exceeded global Treg expansion in tolerant patients, suggesting antigen drive.

On this clone: Antigen specificity is unknown.

The TCR was taken from a human donor who received a combined kidney and bone marrow transplant. This chain joins TRBV29-1 and TRBJ2-5, with 8 bases aligning to TRBD2. Here the sequenced sample was CD4+ T cells from blood, taken before the transplant. Here the CDR3 DNA reads TGCAGCGTGGAACCACTAGCGGTAGGGACGATCCGCCAAGAGACCCAGTACTTC. It is translated as CSVEPLAVGTIRQETQYF.